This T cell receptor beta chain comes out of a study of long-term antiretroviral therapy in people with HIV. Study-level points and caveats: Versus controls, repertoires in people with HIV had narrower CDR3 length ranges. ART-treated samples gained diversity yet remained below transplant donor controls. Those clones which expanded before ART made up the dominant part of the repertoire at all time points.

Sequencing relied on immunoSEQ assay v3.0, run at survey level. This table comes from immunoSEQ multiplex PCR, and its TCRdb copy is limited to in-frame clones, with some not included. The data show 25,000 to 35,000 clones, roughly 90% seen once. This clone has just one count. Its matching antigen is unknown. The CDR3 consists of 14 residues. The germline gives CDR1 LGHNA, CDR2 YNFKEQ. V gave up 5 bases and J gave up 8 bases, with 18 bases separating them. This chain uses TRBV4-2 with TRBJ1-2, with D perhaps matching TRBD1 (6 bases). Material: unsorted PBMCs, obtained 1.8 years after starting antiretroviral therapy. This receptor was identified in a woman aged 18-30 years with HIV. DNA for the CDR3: TGTGCCAGCAGCTCCCACAGGGATATGGGCGGCTACACCTTC. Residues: CASSSHRDMGGYTF.